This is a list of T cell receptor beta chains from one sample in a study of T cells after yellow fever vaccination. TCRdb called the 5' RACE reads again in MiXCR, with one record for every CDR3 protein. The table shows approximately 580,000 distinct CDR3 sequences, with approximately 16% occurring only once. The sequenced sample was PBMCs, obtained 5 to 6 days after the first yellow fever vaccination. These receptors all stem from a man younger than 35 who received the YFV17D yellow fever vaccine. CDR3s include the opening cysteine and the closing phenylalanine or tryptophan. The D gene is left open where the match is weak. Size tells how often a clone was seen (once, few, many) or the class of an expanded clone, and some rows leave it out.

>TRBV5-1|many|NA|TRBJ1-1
TGCGCCAGCAGCTTCAGTGCGGGCACTGAAGCTTTCTTT
CASSFSAGTEAFF
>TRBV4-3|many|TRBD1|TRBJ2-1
TGCGCCAGCAGCCAATCGACAGGGTCCAATGAGCAGTTCTTC
CASSQSTGSNEQFF
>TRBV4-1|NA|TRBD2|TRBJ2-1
TGCGCCAGCAGCCAAGTGGTGGCGGGGGGGCCCTATGAGCAGTTCTTC
CASSQVVAGGPYEQFF
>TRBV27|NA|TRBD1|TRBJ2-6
TGTGCCAGCAGGCCGGGACAGAGACTCTCTGGGGCCAACGTCCTGACTTTC
CASRPGQRLSGANVLTF
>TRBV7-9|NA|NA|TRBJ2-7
TGTGCCAGCAGCCATAAGGGGTTCGGAGGCTACGAGCAGTACTTC
CASSHKGFGGYEQYF
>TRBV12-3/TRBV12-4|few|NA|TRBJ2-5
TGTGCCAGCAGTGTGAGGACAGCCAAAGAGACCCAGTACTTC
CASSVRTAKETQYF
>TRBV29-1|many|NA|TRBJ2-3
TGCAGCGTTGAGTCGACGGGACAAGGCACAGATACGCAGTATTTT
CSVESTGQGTDTQYF
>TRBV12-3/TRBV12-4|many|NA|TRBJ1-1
TGTGCCAGCAGCTTCGGGGGAGGGACTGAAGCTTTCTTT
CASSFGGGTEAFF
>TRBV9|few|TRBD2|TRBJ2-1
TGTGCCAGCAGCGTTAGCGGGGTCGGCTACAATGAGCAGTTCTTC
CASSVSGVGYNEQFF
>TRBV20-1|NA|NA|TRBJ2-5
TGCAGTGCATATCCCCTCACGGGGGGCGGTGAGACCCAGTACTTC
CSAYPLTGGGETQYF
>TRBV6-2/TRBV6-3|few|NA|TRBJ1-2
TGTGCCAGCAGTTACCCTTACTATGACAGGAACTATGGCTACACCTTC
CASSYPYYDRNYGYTF
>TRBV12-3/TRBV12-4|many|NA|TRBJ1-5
TGTGCCAGCAGTTTCCAGGGCGGACAGCCCCAGCATTTT
CASSFQGGQPQHF
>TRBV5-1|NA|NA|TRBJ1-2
TGCGCCAGCCACACCCCGGGCAGCAACTATGGCTACACCTTC
CASHTPGSNYGYTF
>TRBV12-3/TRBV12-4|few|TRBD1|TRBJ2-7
TGTGCCAGCAGTTTCGGGGCGGGACAGGGGGTTTACGAGCAGTACTTC
CASSFGAGQGVYEQYF
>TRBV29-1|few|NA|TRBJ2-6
TGCAGCGTCACCCCTAACGGGGCCAACGTCCTGACTTTC
CSVTPNGANVLTF
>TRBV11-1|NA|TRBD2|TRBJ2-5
TGTGCCAGCAGCTTACTATTTCGTCTAGCGGGGGAGAGTGGAGAGACCCAGTACTTC
CASSLLFRLAGESGETQYF
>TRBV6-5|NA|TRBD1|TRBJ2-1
TGTGCCAGCAGTTACTCGTGGACAGGGGGCAATGAGCAGTTCTTC
CASSYSWTGGNEQFF
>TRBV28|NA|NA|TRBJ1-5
TGTGCCAGCCGCACAGGGAGGTGGGGGGCCAATCAGCCCCAGCATTTT
CASRTGRWGANQPQHF
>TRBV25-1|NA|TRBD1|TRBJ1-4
TGTGCCAGCAGTGATCCGGGACAGGGGGCTAATGAAAAACTGTTTTTT
CASSDPGQGANEKLFF
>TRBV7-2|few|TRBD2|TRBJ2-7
TGTGCCAGCAGCTTATCTAGCGGGGTCTCCTACGAGCAGTACTTC
CASSLSSGVSYEQYF
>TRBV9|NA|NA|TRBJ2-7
TGTGCCAGCAGCGTAGGGGTTGGTTCCTACGAGCAGTACTTC
CASSVGVGSYEQYF
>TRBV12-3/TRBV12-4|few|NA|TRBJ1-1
TGTGCCAGCAGTTTGGTCATGGGGGGCACTGAAGCTTTCTTT
CASSLVMGGTEAFF
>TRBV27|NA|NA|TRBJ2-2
TGTGCCAGCAGTTTATCGATCGGAATAGGAACCGGGGACCTGTTTTTT
CASSLSIGIGTGDLFF
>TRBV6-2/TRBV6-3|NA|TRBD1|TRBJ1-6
TGTGCCAGCAGGATACCGGGACAGGGGGTTTCACCCCTCCACTTT
CASRIPGQGVSPLHF
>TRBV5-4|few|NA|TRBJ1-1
TGTGCCAGCAGCTTTGATAGTACTGAAGCTTTCTTT
CASSFDSTEAFF
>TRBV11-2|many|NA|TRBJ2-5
TGTGCCAGCAGCTTCGGCCACCCCGAGACCCAGTACTTC
CASSFGHPETQYF
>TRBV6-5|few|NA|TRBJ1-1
TGTGCCAGCTCACGGACTAAGAGCGGAGCTTTCTTT
CASSRTKSGAFF
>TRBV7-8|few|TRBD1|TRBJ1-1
TGTGCCAGCAGCTTACCCCGTTGGGGACAGATGAACACTGAAGCTTTCTTT
CASSLPRWGQMNTEAFF
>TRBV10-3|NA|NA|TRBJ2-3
TGTGCCATCGACCGTGGGGGGAGGAGCACAGATACGCAGTATTTT
CAIDRGGRSTDTQYF
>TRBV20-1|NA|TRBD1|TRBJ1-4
TGCAGTGCTAGAGTCGGGACAGAAGAAAAACTGTTTTTT
CSARVGTEEKLFF
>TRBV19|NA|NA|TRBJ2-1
TGTGCCAGTAGTATAGAGGGCACCTACAATGAGCAGTTCTTC
CASSIEGTYNEQFF
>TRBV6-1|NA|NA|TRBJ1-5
TGTGCCAGCAGCGCTACAGCGGGGGATCAGCCCCAGCATTTT
CASSATAGDQPQHF
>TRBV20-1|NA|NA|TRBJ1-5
TGCAGTGCTAGCCGACCAGCGGGGCCCCAGCATTTT
CSASRPAGPQHF
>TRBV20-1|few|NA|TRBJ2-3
TGCAGTGCTAGAGGGGCAGCGGACACAGATACGCAGTATTTT
CSARGAADTDTQYF
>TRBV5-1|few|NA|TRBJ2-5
TGCGCCAGCAGCTTGAGGCCAATGGACCGAGGAGAGACCCAGTACTTC
CASSLRPMDRGETQYF
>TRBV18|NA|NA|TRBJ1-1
TGTGCCAGCTCACCCGGGGGTAGGGACACTGAAGCTTTCTTT
CASSPGGRDTEAFF
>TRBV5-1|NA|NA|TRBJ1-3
TGCGCCAGCAGCTTCGGACGAAAGAGCTCTGGAAACACCATATATTTT
CASSFGRKSSGNTIYF
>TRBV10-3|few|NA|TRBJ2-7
TGTGCCATCAGTGAGTCTCCCGATTCCTACGAGCAGTACTTC
CAISESPDSYEQYF